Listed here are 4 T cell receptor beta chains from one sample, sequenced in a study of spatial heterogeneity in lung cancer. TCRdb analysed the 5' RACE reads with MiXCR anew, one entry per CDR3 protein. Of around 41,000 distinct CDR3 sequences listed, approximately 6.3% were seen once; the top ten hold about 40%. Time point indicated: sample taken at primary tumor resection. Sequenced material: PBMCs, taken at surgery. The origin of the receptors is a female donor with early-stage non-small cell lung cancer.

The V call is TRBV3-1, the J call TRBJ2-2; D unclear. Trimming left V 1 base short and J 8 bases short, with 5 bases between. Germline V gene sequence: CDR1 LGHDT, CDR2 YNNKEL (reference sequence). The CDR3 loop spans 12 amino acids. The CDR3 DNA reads TGTGCCAGCAGCCAAGCTGAGGGGGAGCTGTTTTTT. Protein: CASSQAEGELFF.

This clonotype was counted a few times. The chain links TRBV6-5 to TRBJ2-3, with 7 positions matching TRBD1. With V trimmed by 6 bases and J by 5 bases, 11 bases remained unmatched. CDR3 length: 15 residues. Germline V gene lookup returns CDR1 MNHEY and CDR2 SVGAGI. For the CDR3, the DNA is TGTGCCAGCAGCCGACAGGGAAGGTTAGGAGATACGCAGTATTTT. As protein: CASSRQGRLGDTQYF.

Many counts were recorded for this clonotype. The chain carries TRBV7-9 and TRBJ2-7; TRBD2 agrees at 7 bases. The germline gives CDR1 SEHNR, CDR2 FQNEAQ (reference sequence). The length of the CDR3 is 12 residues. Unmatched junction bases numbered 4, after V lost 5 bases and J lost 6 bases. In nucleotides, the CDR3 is TGTGCCAGCAGCCGACCGGGGGGCGAGCAGTACTTC. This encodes CASSRPGGEQYF.

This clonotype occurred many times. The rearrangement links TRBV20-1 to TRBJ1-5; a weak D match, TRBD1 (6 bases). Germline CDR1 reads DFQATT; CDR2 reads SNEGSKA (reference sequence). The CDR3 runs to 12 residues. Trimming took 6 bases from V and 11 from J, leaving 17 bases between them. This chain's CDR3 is CSARPEGGSQHF. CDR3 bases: TGCAGTGCCCGGCCGGAGGGGGGCTCCCAGCATTTT.